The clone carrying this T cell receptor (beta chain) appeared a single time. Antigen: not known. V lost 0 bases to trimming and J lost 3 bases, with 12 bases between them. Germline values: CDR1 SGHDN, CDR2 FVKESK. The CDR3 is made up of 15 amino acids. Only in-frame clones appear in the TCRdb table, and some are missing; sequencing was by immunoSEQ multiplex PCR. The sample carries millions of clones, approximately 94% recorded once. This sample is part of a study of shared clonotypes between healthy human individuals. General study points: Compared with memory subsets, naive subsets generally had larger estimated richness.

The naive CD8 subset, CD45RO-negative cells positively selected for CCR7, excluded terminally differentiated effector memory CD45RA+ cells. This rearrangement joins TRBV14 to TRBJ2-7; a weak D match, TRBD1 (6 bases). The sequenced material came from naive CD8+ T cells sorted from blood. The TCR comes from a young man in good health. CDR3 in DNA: TGTGCCAGCAGCCAAGATGGATCGGACAGCTACGAGCAGTACTTC. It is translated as CASSQDGSDSYEQYF.